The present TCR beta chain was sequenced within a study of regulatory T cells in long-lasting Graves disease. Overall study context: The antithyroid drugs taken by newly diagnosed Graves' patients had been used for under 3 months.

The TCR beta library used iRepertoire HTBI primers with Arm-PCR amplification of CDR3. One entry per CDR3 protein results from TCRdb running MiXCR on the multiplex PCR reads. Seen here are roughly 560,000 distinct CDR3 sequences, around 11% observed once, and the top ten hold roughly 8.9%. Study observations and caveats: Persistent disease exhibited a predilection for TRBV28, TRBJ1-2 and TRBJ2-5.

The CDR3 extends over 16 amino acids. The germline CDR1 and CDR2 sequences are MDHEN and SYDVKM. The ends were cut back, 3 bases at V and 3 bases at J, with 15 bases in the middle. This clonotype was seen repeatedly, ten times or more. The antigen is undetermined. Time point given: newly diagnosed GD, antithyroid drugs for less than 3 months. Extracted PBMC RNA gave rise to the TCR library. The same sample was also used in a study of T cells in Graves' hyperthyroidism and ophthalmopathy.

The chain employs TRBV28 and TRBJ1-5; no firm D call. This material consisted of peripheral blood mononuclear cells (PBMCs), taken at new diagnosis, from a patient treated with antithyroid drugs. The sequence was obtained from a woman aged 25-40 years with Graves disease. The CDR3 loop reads CASSFVGSSYNQPQHF. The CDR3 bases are TGTGCCAGCAGTTTTGTAGGAAGCTCTTACAATCAGCCCCAGCATTTT.